The sequence of this T cell receptor beta chain was determined in a study of T cells in Graves' hyperthyroidism and ophthalmopathy. This clonotype was detected once. This CDR3 is 14 amino acids long. J lost 6 bases, V lost 10 bases, and 10 bases had no gene match. CDR1 is LNHDA, CDR2 SQIVND, per germline (reference sequence). The TCR beta CDR3 regions underwent amplification using RNA transcripts as the source. The primer set for the first-round RT-PCR of the TCR CDR3 was HTBI. TCRdb reprocessed the multiplex PCR reads via MiXCR and lists one record per CDR3 protein. The table has about 360,000 distinct CDR3 sequences, roughly 13% seen once; the top ten hold less than 25%.

The clonotype was recovered from a man aged 25-45 years with Graves' hyperthyroidism that later progressed to Graves' ophthalmopathy. The sample consisted of blood. The chain carries TRBV19 and TRBJ1-5, with TRBD1 matching over 9 bases. The CDR3 nucleotides read TGTGCCACTACATGGGGACAGGGTTTTCAGCCCCAGCATTTT. This sequence encodes CATTWGQGFQPQHF.